The 29 T cell receptor beta chains reported below all come from one sample, sequenced in a study of OX40 agonist ivuxolimab in advanced cancers. Produced via immunoSEQ multiplex PCR; TCRdb's table is partial and in-frame only. This repertoire shows more than 50,000 clones, roughly 85% found once; its top ten account for approximately 4%. Material: CD4+ or CD8+ T cells sorted from blood, obtained in a trial of the OX40 agonist ivuxolimab. Receptor source: an adult with an advanced solid tumor such as melanoma, head and neck, liver or kidney cancer.

The chain joins TRBV11-1 to TRBJ2-1, with TRBD1 matching 7 bases. This CDR3 contains 15 residues. V dropped 4 bases and J dropped 8; count of bases not matched to a gene: 11. In germline, CDR1 is SGHAT, CDR2 FQDESV (reference sequence). CDR3 nucleotide sequence: TGTGCCAGCAGCTCACAGACAGGGAAGGGGCATGAGCAGTTCTTC. It is translated as CASSSQTGKGHEQFF.

This sequence joins TRBV6-1 and TRBJ2-5, with D possibly being TRBD1 (8 bases). The CDR3 spans 16 residues. Germline CDR1 MNHNS, CDR2 SASEGT. V dropped 2 bases and J dropped 2 bases, with 15 bases sitting between them. The CDR3 sequence: CASSETTGGGQETQYF. The CDR3 region has the DNA TGTGCCAGCAGTGAAACTACAGGGGGGGGACAAGAGACCCAGTACTTC.

The chain combines TRBV30 with TRBJ1-6, with D unclear. V was clipped by 7 bases and J by 2 bases, with 9 bases between them. Germline assignment: CDR1 GTSNPN and CDR2 SVGIG (reference sequence). There are 13 residues in the CDR3. For the CDR3, the DNA is TGTGCCTCTGAAGGCGCCTATAATTCACCCCTCCACTTT. Translating it yields CASEGAYNSPLHF.

The chain employs TRBV19 and TRBJ2-3; 11 positions match TRBD2. J gave up 0 bases and V 0 bases, and 14 bases lay outside the gene matches. The CDR3 runs 21 residues. Germline V CDR1 and CDR2: LNHDA, SQIVND (reference sequence). CDR3 amino acids: CASSIDRPSGRLLPSTDTQYF. CDR3 DNA: TGTGCCAGTAGTATAGATAGGCCTAGCGGGAGGCTGCTACCTAGCACAGATACGCAGTATTTT.

The rearrangement links TRBV27 to TRBJ1-6; 12 nucleotides match TRBD1. The CDR3 is 16 amino acids. The J segment lost 9 bases and the V segment lost 5 bases, leaving 8 bases of the junction unmatched. Germline-derived CDR1 and CDR2 are MNHEY and SMNVEV (reference sequence). In DNA, the CDR3 is TGTGCCAGCAGTATCCTGGGGACAGGGGGCATTTCACCCCTCCACTTT. This translates into CASSILGTGGISPLHF.

This chain joins TRBV5-1 and TRBJ2-7; the D gene is possibly TRBD1 (5 bases). V was trimmed by 5 bases and J by 2 bases, leaving 11 bases between them. This CDR3 is built from 13 residues. CDR1 is SGHRS, CDR2 YFSETQ, per germline. This CDR3 reads CASSTGSTYEQYF. CDR3 DNA sequence: TGCGCCAGCAGTACAGGCAGCACCTACGAGCAGTACTTC.

This rearrangement joins TRBV5-1 to TRBJ2-2; D perhaps matches TRBD2 (7 bases). Trimming cost V 5 bases and J 6 bases, with 11 bases left between them. Germline V gene sequence: CDR1 SGHRS, CDR2 YFSETQ. The CDR3 runs 13 residues. DNA of the CDR3: TGCGCCAGCAGGCGGGGGCAGGCCGGGGAGCTGTTTTTT. Protein product: CASRRGQAGELFF.

The chain carries TRBV28 and TRBJ1-5; TRBD1 matches at 9 bases. The CDR3 spans 17 residues. V was pared by 5 bases and J by 1 base, with 9 bases of the junction left unmatched. Germline CDR1 is MDHEN and CDR2 is SYDVKM. The CDR3 nucleotides read TGTGCCAGCAGTCCCAACAGGGGGCTGGGGAGCAATCAGCCCCAGCATTTT. Residues: CASSPNRGLGSNQPQHF.

This sequence joins TRBV5-4 and TRBJ1-6; possibly TRBD1 for D (6 bases). Germline CDR1 reads SGHNT; CDR2 reads YYREEE (reference sequence). Trimming removed 4 bases from V and 6 bases from J, with 17 bases in between. CDR3 length: 16 residues. The CDR3 spells CASSIGGRGGNSPLHF. The CDR3 bases are TGTGCCAGCAGCATCGGGGGGAGAGGGGGTAATTCACCCCTCCACTTT.

CDR3 in amino acids: CASSLIPRNTGELFF. CDR3 in DNA: TGCGCCAGCAGCTTGATCCCGCGGAACACCGGGGAGCTGTTTTTT. This chain connects TRBV5-1 to TRBJ2-2, with D uncertain. CDR3 length equals 15 residues. Trimming stripped 1 base from V and 1 base from J, with 8 bases between. CDR1 and CDR2 from the germline V gene are SGHRS and YFSETQ.

V and J are TRBV19 and TRBJ1-6; no firm D call. The length of the CDR3 is 13 residues. V was cut by 6 bases and J by 0 bases, with 3 bases left in between. Germline assignment: CDR1 LNHDA and CDR2 SQIVND (reference sequence). In DNA, the CDR3 is TGTGCCAGTAGGGGCTCCTATAATTCACCCCTCCACTTT. It specifies CASRGSYNSPLHF.

CDR3 amino acids: CASSDRAGGSWEQFF. The CDR3 coding sequence is TGTGCCAGCAGTGACCGGGCGGGCGGGAGTTGGGAGCAGTTCTTC. The chain uses TRBV6-1 and TRBJ2-1; TRBD2 matches 7 bases. This CDR3 contains 15 residues. V was clipped by 3 bases and J by 10 bases; unmatched bases: 12. Germline V lookup: CDR1 MNHNS, CDR2 SASEGT.

The chain is built from TRBV5-1 and TRBJ2-2; TRBD2 agrees at 8 bases. Germline V gene data show CDR1 as SGHRS and CDR2 as YFSETQ. V shed 4 bases and J 2 bases; nucleotides not matched to a gene: 7. CDR3 length: 16 amino acids. This CDR3 reads CASSLLAGRNTGELFF. CDR3 DNA: TGCGCCAGCAGCCTCCTAGCGGGCAGAAACACCGGGGAGCTGTTTTTT.

The chain carries TRBV7-8 and TRBJ2-7; maybe TRBD2 (6 bases). CDR1 and CDR2 (germline): SGHVS, FQNEAQ. Between the trimmed V and J ends, which lost 2 bases and 7 bases, there was a span of 18 bases. The CDR3 loop spans 15 amino acids. The CDR3 DNA sequence: TGTGCCAGCAGCTTAATCCTCACGGGACTTCGGGAGCAGTACTTC. The encoded protein is CASSLILTGLREQYF.

Only one count was recorded for this clone. This chain connects TRBV30 to TRBJ1-2; the D gene is possibly TRBD1 (6 bases). The CDR3 sequence is 13 residues long. Trimming shortened V by 0 bases and J by 8 bases, and 13 bases separated the two germline ends. Germline CDR1 reads GTSNPN; CDR2 reads SVGIG (reference sequence). As DNA, the CDR3 is TGTGCCTGGAGTGTACTCAGGGGTGACGGCTACACCTTC. Residues: CAWSVLRGDGYTF.

This chain uses TRBV19 with TRBJ2-2, with a tentative D call TRBD1 (5 bases). Germline CDR1 is LNHDA and CDR2 is SQIVND (reference sequence). Deletions cut 7 bases from V and 0 bases from J, with 9 bases between. This CDR3 has 14 amino acids. CDR3 amino acids: CASTRVANTGELFF. The DNA of the CDR3 is TGTGCCAGTACCAGGGTTGCGAACACCGGGGAGCTGTTTTTT.

This clone has a handful of counts. V is TRBV2 and J is TRBJ2-7; 8 nucleotides agree with TRBD2. V lost 0 bases to trimming and J lost 3 bases; unmatched junction nucleotides: 4. CDR3 length equals 15 residues. The V gene's germline CDR1 is SNHLY and CDR2 FYNNEI. The CDR3 bases are TGTGCCAGCAGTGAAGCGCTTAGCGGGATCTACGAGCAGTACTTC. It encodes CASSEALSGIYEQYF. The whole variable domain, filled in from reference TRBV2 and TRBJ2-7, reads EPEVTQTPSHQVTQMGQEVILRCVPISNHLYFYWYRQILGQKVEFLVSFYNNEISEKSEIFDDQFSVERPDGSNFTLKIRSTKLEDSAMYFCASSEALSGIYEQYFGPGTRLTVT.

The V call is TRBV5-4, the J call TRBJ2-2, with D perhaps matching TRBD1 (6 bases). Trimming cost V 3 bases and J 2 bases, with 17 bases left between them. CDR3 length equals 17 residues. CDR1 and CDR2 (germline): SGHNT, YYREEE (reference sequence). CDR3 sequence reads: CASSSLPGQINTGELFF. CDR3 nucleotide sequence: TGTGCCAGCAGCTCACTACCGGGACAAATAAACACCGGGGAGCTGTTTTTT.

The rearrangement uses TRBV10-3 and TRBJ2-6; the match to TRBD2 covers 8 bases. Trimming took 8 bases from V and 1 from J; bases not matched to a gene: 4. The CDR3 is made up of 15 amino acids. Germline values: CDR1 ENHRY, CDR2 SYGVKD. Here the CDR3 reads CAILERGSGANVLTF. The CDR3 nucleotides are TGTGCCATCTTAGAGCGGGGGTCTGGGGCCAACGTCCTGACTTTC.

The chain is built from TRBV6-5 and TRBJ2-5, with D perhaps assigned TRBD1 or TRBD2 (5 bases each). V lost 4 bases, J lost 4 bases, and 13 bases lay in between. Germline V gene sequence: CDR1 MNHEY, CDR2 SVGAGI. The CDR3 is 14 amino acids. CDR3 residues: CASSWRGGRETQYF. The DNA of the CDR3 is TGTGCCAGCAGTTGGCGTGGGGGACGAGAGACCCAGTACTTC.

The V and J genes are TRBV18 and TRBJ1-3; D is unresolved. Trimming pared 3 bases from V and 1 base from J, leaving 7 bases between. Looked up from germline, CDR1 is KGHSH and CDR2 is LQKENI. The CDR3 length is 14 residues. In nucleotides, the CDR3 is TGTGCCAGCTCACCCGGGGATTCTGGAAACACCATATATTTT. Amino acid sequence: CASSPGDSGNTIYF. The whole variable domain, filled in from reference TRBV18 and TRBJ1-3, reads NAGVMQNPRHLVRRRGQEARLRCSPMKGHSHVYWYRQLPEEGLKFMVYLQKENIIDESGMPKERFSAEFPKEGPSILRIQQVVRGDSAAYFCASSPGDSGNTIYFGEGSWLTVV.

This rearrangement joins TRBV18 to TRBJ1-5; D is undetermined. This CDR3 has 14 amino acids. Germline V gene lookup returns CDR1 KGHSH and CDR2 LQKENI. The V end was cut by 2 bases, the J end by 7 bases, with 12 bases between. Written as DNA, the CDR3 is TGTGCCAGCTCACCAGCTGGGGTTGGGCAGCCCCAGCATTTT. It specifies CASSPAGVGQPQHF. The entire variable domain, with the rest obtained from reference TRBV18 and TRBJ1-5, is as follows: NAGVMQNPRHLVRRRGQEARLRCSPMKGHSHVYWYRQLPEEGLKFMVYLQKENIIDESGMPKERFSAEFPKEGPSILRIQQVVRGDSAAYFCASSPAGVGQPQHFGDGTRLSIL.

This clone occurred once. The chain joins TRBV5-8 to TRBJ1-1; 9 nucleotides align to TRBD1. The V and J ends lost 4 bases and 3 bases, in that order; junction bases with no gene match: 7. The CDR3 is made up of 15 amino acids. Per germline, CDR1 SGHTS and CDR2 YDEGEE. DNA for the CDR3: TGTGCCAGCAGCGTCCTACAGGGGGCCTACACTGAAGCTTTCTTT. Protein product: CASSVLQGAYTEAFF.

The genes are TRBV6-1 and TRBJ2-7; no definite D call. The CDR3 length is 14 residues. Germline CDR1 is MNHNS and CDR2 is SASEGT. With 6 bases removed from V and 3 bases from J, the gap between germline ends came to 15 bases. For the CDR3, the DNA is TGTGCCAGCAGGGTCGCTCTGAGAGGCTACGAGCAGTACTTC. Protein sequence: CASRVALRGYEQYF.

This chain links TRBV6-1 with TRBJ2-1, with D possibly TRBD2 on 7 matching bases. Germline loops: CDR1 MNHNS, CDR2 SASEGT. There are 13 residues in the CDR3. The V and J ends lost 8 bases and 6 bases respectively, with 14 bases between them. In DNA, the CDR3 is TGTGCCAGCGAATCGGGGGGCGGCAATGAGCAGTTCTTC. Amino acid sequence: CASESGGGNEQFF.

In the case of this clone: Distinct nucleotide sequences in the sample also encode this CDR3. The chain employs TRBV2 and TRBJ2-5; 7 bases map to TRBD1. The V gene end was trimmed by 7 bases and the J gene end by 0 bases; junction bases not matched to a gene: 20. The CDR3 consists of 19 residues. Germline-derived CDR1 and CDR2 are SNHLY and FYNNEI. CDR3 sequence: CASTFGRGGTAEYQETQYF. The CDR3 coding sequence is TGTGCCAGCACTTTCGGACGAGGTGGGACAGCCGAGTACCAAGAGACCCAGTACTTC.

This chain connects TRBV5-1 to TRBJ2-4; D could derive from TRBD1 or TRBD2 (5 bases each). The length of the CDR3 is 18 residues. The V end was cut by 2 bases, the J end by 6 bases, with 24 bases between. CDR1 and CDR2 from the germline V gene are SGHRS and YFSETQ. Here the CDR3 DNA reads TGCGCCAGCAGCTTTAGTAATATGAGGTATAGAGGGGTAAACATTCAGTACTTC. Its translation is CASSFSNMRYRGVNIQYF. The full variable domain, rest sourced from reference TRBV5-1 and TRBJ2-4, is KAGVTQTPRYLIKTRGQQVTLSCSPISGHRSVSWYQQTPGQGLQFLFEYFSETQRNKGNFPGRFSGRQFSNSRSEMNVSTLELGDSALYLCASSFSNMRYRGVNIQYFGAGTRLSVL.

The V gene is TRBV9, the J gene TRBJ2-1; 8 nucleotides line up with TRBD2. With 0 bases clipped from V and 2 bases from J, the junction kept 1 base outside the gene matches. The V gene's germline CDR1 is SGDLS and CDR2 YYNGEE. The CDR3 loop spans 15 amino acids. CDR3 region: CASSVDSGTYNEQFF. The CDR3 bases are TGTGCCAGCAGCGTAGATAGCGGGACCTACAATGAGCAGTTCTTC.

The chain couples TRBV5-6 to TRBJ1-4; tentative D call: TRBD1 (5 bases). Germline V gene sequence: CDR1 SGHDT, CDR2 YYEEEE. This CDR3 has 16 amino acids. With 0 bases removed from V and 8 bases from J, the gap between germline ends came to 17 bases. CDR3 DNA: TGTGCCAGCAGCTTGGTAGGGCAGGGAGCCAAGGAAAAACTGTTTTTT. Encoded protein: CASSLVGQGAKEKLFF.